This entry lists 16 T cell receptor beta chains sequenced from one sample in a study of CD8+ T cells in alopecia areata. Isolated RNA was reverse transcribed into cDNA used as the sequencing template. Sequencing used immunoSEQ multiplex PCR; TCRdb keeps in-frame clones, though not all of them. This table holds roughly 220,000 clones, about two fifths found once. Treatment noted: oral pan-JAK inhibitor, 5-10 mg twice daily. Here the sequenced sample was CD4+ T cells sorted from blood, taken around week 31, from a patient treated with tofacitinib. These receptors came from a human donor with alopecia areata.

The rearrangement uses TRBV6-5 and TRBJ2-5; D is uncertain. This CDR3 comprises 13 residues. V was shortened by 4 bases and J by 7 bases, with 13 bases between the two germline ends. The V gene's germline CDR1 is MNHEY and CDR2 SVGAGI. This CDR3 is CASSSVTRSTQYF. Written as DNA, the CDR3 is TGTGCCAGCAGTTCAGTCACCCGGTCGACCCAGTACTTC.

This rearrangement joins TRBV27 to TRBJ1-2; no definite D call. V was clipped by 6 bases and J by 7 bases, with 15 bases between them. CDR1 MNHEY and CDR2 SMNVEV come from the germline V gene (reference sequence). This CDR3 has 13 amino acids. DNA for the CDR3: TGTGCCAGCAGGCGGCGACCTAAAGGTGGCTACACCTTC. Its translation is CASRRRPKGGYTF.

The chain is built from TRBV29-1 and TRBJ1-1; 9 bases are a match to TRBD1. CDR1 and CDR2 from the germline V gene are SQVTM and ANQGSEA. With V trimmed by 4 bases and J by 8 bases, 14 bases remained unmatched. This CDR3 contains 15 residues. CDR3 coding DNA: TGCAGCGTTGTGGTTTTCGGACAGGGGCCCCTAGAAGCTTTCTTT. Encoded protein: CSVVVFGQGPLEAFF.

J is TRBJ1-2 and V is TRBV30; D is unclear. The ends were cut back, 2 bases at V and 5 bases at J, with 6 bases in the middle. The CDR3 contains 11 residues. Germline assignment: CDR1 GTSNPN and CDR2 SVGIG (reference sequence). CDR3 DNA: TGTGCCTGGAGTTTAGGGTATGGCTACACCTTC. Amino acid sequence: CAWSLGYGYTF.

This clone was counted between two and nine times. The V call is TRBV28, the J call TRBJ1-2, with TRBD1 as a possible D gene (6 bases). CDR1 is MDHEN and CDR2 is SYDVKM in the germline V gene. This CDR3 region has 14 residues. Between the trimmed V and J ends, which lost 4 bases and 6 bases, there was a span of 15 bases. CDR3: CASSSHREPNGYTF. CDR3 sequence (DNA): TGTGCCAGCAGTTCCCACAGGGAACCAAATGGCTACACCTTC.

This clone appeared once. The chain uses TRBV30 and TRBJ1-5, with D maybe TRBD1 (6 bases). The CDR3 consists of 11 residues. The V end lost 5 bases, the J end lost 8 bases, and 10 bases lay between the germline ends. Looked up from germline, CDR1 is GTSNPN and CDR2 is SVGIG (reference sequence). CDR3 amino acids: CAWGQQKPQHF. Here the CDR3 DNA reads TGTGCCTGGGGACAGCAAAAGCCCCAGCATTTT.

This clone has just a few counts. V is TRBV30 and J is TRBJ2-7; D is possibly TRBD1 (5 bases). The CDR3 is 13 amino acids. The ends were cut back, 6 bases at V and 0 bases at J, with 12 bases in the middle. In germline, CDR1 is GTSNPN, CDR2 SVGIG (reference sequence). DNA for the CDR3: TGTGCCTGCAGACAGAGTAGCTCCTACGAGCAGTACTTC. Amino acid sequence: CACRQSSSYEQYF.

This clone was seen a handful of times. The rearrangement joins TRBV9 to TRBJ2-7; 7 nucleotides align to TRBD1. CDR1 is SGDLS and CDR2 is YYNGEE in the germline V gene. Trimming took 0 bases from V and 6 from J; bases not matched to a gene: 12. The CDR3 sequence is 16 residues long. CDR3 DNA sequence: TGTGCCAGCAGCGTAGAACCAGCAGGGGGTTCGGGCGAGCAGTACTTC. It codes for CASSVEPAGGSGEQYF.

This clone was picked up a small number of times. The V and J genes are TRBV15 and TRBJ1-2; D is uncertain. The germline CDR1 and CDR2 sequences are LNHNV and YYDKDF (reference sequence). The CDR3 totals 14 residues. With 0 bases removed from V and 2 bases from J, the gap between germline ends came to 7 bases. CDR3 DNA: TGTGCCACCAGCAGAGATGGCAAAAACTATGGCTACACCTTC. Translation: CATSRDGKNYGYTF.

This clone was counted a few times. This sequence joins TRBV18 and TRBJ2-5; D is unclear. CDR1 and CDR2 (germline): KGHSH, LQKENI. Trimming removed 3 bases from V and 5 bases from J, with 16 bases in between. This CDR3 has 15 amino acids. CDR3 amino acids: CASSPSTAFRETQYF. The CDR3 DNA reads TGTGCCAGCTCACCGTCTACAGCCTTCCGGGAGACCCAGTACTTC.

The chain couples TRBV7-9 to TRBJ1-2, with 7 positions matching TRBD1. V shed 1 base and J 3 bases; nucleotides not matched to a gene: 8. Germline V gives CDR1 SEHNR, CDR2 FQNEAQ (reference sequence). This CDR3 spans 16 amino acids. CDR3 sequence: CASSLDSWTGHYGYTF. The CDR3 DNA is TGTGCCAGCAGCTTAGACTCGTGGACAGGCCACTATGGCTACACCTTC.

This rearrangement joins TRBV14 to TRBJ2-1, with 7 bases aligning to TRBD1. Looked up from germline, CDR1 is SGHDN and CDR2 is FVKESK. The V segment lost 0 bases and the J segment 7 bases; nucleotides outside the gene matches: 3. This CDR3 comprises 14 residues. CDR3: CASSQEQGRNEQFF. CDR3 bases: TGTGCCAGCAGCCAAGAACAGGGGCGAAATGAGCAGTTCTTC. The full variable domain, its missing parts supplied by reference TRBV14 and TRBJ2-1, is EAGVTQFPSHSVIEKGQTVTLRCDPISGHDNLYWYRRVMGKEIKFLLHFVKESKQDESGMPNNRFLAERTGGTYSTLKVQPAELEDSGVYFCASSQEQGRNEQFFGPGTRLTVL.

This sequence joins TRBV28 and TRBJ2-7; D is unresolved. The ends were cut back, 3 bases at V and 2 bases at J, with 5 bases in the middle. From germline, CDR1 is MDHEN and CDR2 SYDVKM. The CDR3 contains 12 residues. This chain's CDR3 is CASSLSPYEQYF. The CDR3 region has the DNA TGTGCCAGCAGTTTGTCCCCCTACGAGCAGTACTTC.

The rearrangement joins TRBV5-6 to TRBJ2-3; no reliable D call. The CDR3 contains 14 residues. CDR1 and CDR2 from the germline V gene are SGHDT and YYEEEE. Trimming removed 4 bases from V and 1 base from J, with 10 bases in between. CDR3 loop: CASSPGIGTDTQYF. The CDR3 DNA reads TGTGCCAGCAGCCCTGGGATTGGCACAGATACGCAGTATTTT.

This clone was detected a few times. The chain has TRBV5-1 and TRBJ2-3, with TRBD2 identical over 10 bases. The V and J ends lost 6 bases and 3 bases, in that order; junction bases with no gene match: 10. Germline CDR1 is SGHRS and CDR2 is YFSETQ. This CDR3 is 16 amino acids long. CDR3 DNA sequence: TGCGCCAGCACCAGAAGCTCGGGACTAGCGACAGATACGCAGTATTTT. It translates to CASTRSSGLATDTQYF.

This clone showed up just a few times. DNA of the CDR3: TGTGCCAGCAGTTTCAGCCCCGGGACAGGGAAGTTGAACACTGAAGCTTTCTTT. Translating it yields CASSFSPGTGKLNTEAFF. The chain is built from TRBV27 and TRBJ1-1, with 9 bases fitting TRBD1. Germline CDR1 reads MNHEY; CDR2 reads SMNVEV (reference sequence). J gave up 0 bases and V 3 bases, and 11 bases lay outside the gene matches. The CDR3 totals 18 residues.